The clone carrying this T cell receptor (beta chain) was seen a single time. Original analysis: Reference gene primer amplification gave estimated nucleated cell counts. Assay: immunoSEQ multiplex PCR; the TCRdb copy retains only in-frame clones and omits some. V and J calls and clone size are those listed in that table; D and trimming were worked out from the DNA. The table shows 130,000 or so clones, with about nine tenths occurring only once. These data belong to a study of blood T cell repertoires in COVID-19. Study summary: Acute-phase and convalescent COVID-19 samples originated in the United States, Italy and Spain. T cells, B-cell-depleted T cells, or PBMCs supplied cDNA or gDNA.

The CDR3 is made up of 14 amino acids. The germline V gene has CDR1 SGHDT and CDR2 YYEEEE. Trimming cost V 3 bases and J 4 bases, with 14 bases left between them. Material for sequencing was peripheral blood. The J gene is TRBJ2-7, the V gene TRBV5-6, with D tentatively TRBD1 (6 bases). The receptor's source is a man aged 45-60 years with acute or convalescent COVID-19. Here the CDR3 reads CASSSTWTAYEQYF. For the CDR3, the DNA is TGTGCCAGCAGCTCGACTTGGACAGCGTACGAGCAGTACTTC.